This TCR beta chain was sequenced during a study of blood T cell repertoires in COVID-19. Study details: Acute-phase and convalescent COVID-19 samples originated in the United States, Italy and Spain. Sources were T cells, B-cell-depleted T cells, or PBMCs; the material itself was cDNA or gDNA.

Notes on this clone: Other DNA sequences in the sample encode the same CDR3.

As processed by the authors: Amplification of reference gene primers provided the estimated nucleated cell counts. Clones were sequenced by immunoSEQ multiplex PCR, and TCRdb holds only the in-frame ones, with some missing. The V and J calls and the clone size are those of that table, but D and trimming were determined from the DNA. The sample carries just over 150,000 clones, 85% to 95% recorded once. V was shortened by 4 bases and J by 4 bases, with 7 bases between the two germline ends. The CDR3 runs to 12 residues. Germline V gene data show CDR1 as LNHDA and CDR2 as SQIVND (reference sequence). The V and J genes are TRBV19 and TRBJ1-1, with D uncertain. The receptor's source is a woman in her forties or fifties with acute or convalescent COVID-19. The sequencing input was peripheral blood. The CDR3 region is CASSNTGTEAFF. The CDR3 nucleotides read TGTGCCAGTAGTAACACGGGCACTGAAGCTTTCTTT.